This T cell receptor (beta chain) comes out of a study of shared clonotypes between healthy human individuals. The length of the CDR3 is 15 residues. Trimming took 6 bases from V and 3 from J; bases not matched to a gene: 11. Germline V gene sequence: CDR1 WNHNN, CDR2 SYGVQD (reference sequence). Authors' data handling: Junction-only immunoSEQ sequences carried no quality scores, so filtering differed. Clones were read by immunoSEQ multiplex PCR, and TCRdb kept only the in-frame ones, dropping some. V, J and clone size derive from that table, while D and trimming were established from the DNA sequence. The sample lists roughly 1 million clones; around 76% were seen once.

The chain links TRBV10-1 to TRBJ2-7; TRBD1 matches at 7 bases. The sequence came from a man aged 18 to 29 in good health. Sequencing was done on a sample of memory CD4+ T cells sorted from blood. As for subset: CD45RA-negative fraction. The chain's CDR3 is CASSDPGQPDYEQYF. The CDR3 DNA follows: TGCGCCAGCAGCGACCCGGGACAGCCTGACTACGAGCAGTACTTC.